Included here is one T cell receptor beta chain sequence, with context. The antigen is unknown. Sequenced by immunoSEQ multiplex PCR; TCRdb stores in-frame clones only, minus some. The top ten clones hold 0.62% of a sample with around 49,000 clones, more than 80% of them seen once. The record originates from a study of graft-versus-host responses after intestinal transplantation. Study as a whole: All recipients were transplanted with multivisceral, liver-intestinal, or isolated intestinal grafts. Broader study findings: Recipient bone marrow held GvH clones, some seen earlier in ileum or blood. Peak circulating GvH clone levels were associated with early post-transplant HvG declines.

The CDR3 has 14 residues. V was clipped by 0 bases and J by 1 base, with 7 bases between them. Germline-derived CDR1 and CDR2 are LNHDA and SQIVND (reference sequence). The gene calls are TRBV19 and TRBJ2-7; the D gene is possibly TRBD2 (6 bases). The sequence derives from a human donor who was the organ donor for an intestinal transplant. The input for sequencing was unstimulated CD4+ T cells sorted from spleen or lymph node cells, taken before transplant. CDR3 bases: TGTGCCAGTAGTATAGAGGGAGGTTCCTACGAGCAGTACTTC. As protein: CASSIEGGSYEQYF. The complete variable domain, with remaining parts taken from reference TRBV19 and TRBJ2-7, reads DGGITQSPKYLFRKEGQNVTLSCEQNLNHDAMYWYRQDPGQGLRLIYYSQIVNDFQKGDIAEGYSVSREKKESFPLTVTSAQKNPTAFYLCASSIEGGSYEQYFGPGTRLTVT.